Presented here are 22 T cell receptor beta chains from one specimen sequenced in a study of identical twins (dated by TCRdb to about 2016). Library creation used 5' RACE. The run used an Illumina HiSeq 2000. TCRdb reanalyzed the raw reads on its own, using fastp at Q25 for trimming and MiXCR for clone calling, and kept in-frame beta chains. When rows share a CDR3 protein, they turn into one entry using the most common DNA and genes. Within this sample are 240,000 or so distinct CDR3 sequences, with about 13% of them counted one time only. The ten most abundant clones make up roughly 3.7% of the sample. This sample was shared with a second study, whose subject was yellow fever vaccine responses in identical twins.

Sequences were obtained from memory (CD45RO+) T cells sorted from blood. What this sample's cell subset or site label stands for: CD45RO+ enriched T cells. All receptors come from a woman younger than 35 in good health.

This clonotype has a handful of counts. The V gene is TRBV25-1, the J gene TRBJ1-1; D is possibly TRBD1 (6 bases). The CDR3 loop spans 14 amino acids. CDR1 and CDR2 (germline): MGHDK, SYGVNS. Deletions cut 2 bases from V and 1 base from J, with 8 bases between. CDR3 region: CASSEEDRNTEAFF. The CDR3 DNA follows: TGTGCCAGCAGTGAAGAGGACAGGAACACTGAAGCTTTCTTT. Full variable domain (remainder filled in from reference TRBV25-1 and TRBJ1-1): EADIYQTPRYLVIGTGKKITLECSQTMGHDKMYWYQQDPGMELHLIHYSYGVNSTEKGDLSSESTVSRIRTEHFPLTLESARPSHTSQYLCASSEEDRNTEAFFGQGTRLTVV.

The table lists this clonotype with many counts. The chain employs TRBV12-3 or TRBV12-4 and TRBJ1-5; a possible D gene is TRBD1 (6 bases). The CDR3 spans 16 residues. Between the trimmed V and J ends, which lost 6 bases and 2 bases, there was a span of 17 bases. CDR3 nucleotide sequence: TGTGCCAGCAGCTCTATACAGGGTCTAGGCAATCAGCCCCAGCATTTT. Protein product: CASSSIQGLGNQPQHF.

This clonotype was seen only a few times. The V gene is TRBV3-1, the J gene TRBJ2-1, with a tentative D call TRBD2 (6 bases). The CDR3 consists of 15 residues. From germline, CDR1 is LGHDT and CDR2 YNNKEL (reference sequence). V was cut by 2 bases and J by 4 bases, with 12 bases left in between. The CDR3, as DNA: TGTGCCAGCAGCCAACCCCCCGGGGGTTACAATGAGCAGTTCTTC. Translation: CASSQPPGGYNEQFF.

Here the CDR3 DNA reads TGCAGCGGGGGGGCTCTCAATGAGCAGTTCTTC. It is translated as CSGGALNEQFF. This sequence joins TRBV20-1 and TRBJ2-1; 8 bases align to TRBD2. This CDR3 has 11 amino acids. CDR1 and CDR2 from the germline V gene are DFQATT and SNEGSKA (reference sequence).

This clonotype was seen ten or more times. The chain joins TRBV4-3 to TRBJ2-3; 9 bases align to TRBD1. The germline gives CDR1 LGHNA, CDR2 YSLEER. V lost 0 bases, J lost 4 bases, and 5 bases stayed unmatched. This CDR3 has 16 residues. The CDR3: CASSQEPGQGSDTQYF. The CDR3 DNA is TGCGCCAGCAGCCAAGAGCCGGGACAGGGTTCAGATACGCAGTATTTT.

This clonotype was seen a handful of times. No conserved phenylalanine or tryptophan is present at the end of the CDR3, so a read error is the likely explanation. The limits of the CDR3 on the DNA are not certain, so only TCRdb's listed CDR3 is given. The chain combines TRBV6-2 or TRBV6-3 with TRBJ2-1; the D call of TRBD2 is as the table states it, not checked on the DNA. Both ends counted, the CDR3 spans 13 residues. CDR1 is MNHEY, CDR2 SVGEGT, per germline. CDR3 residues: CASSDDLPASGIL.

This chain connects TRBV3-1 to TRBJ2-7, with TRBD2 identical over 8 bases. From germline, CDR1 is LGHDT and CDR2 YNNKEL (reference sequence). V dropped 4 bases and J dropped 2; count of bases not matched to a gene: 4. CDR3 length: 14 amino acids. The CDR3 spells CASSPRGETYEQYF. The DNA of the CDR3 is TGTGCCAGCAGCCCGCGGGGGGAAACCTACGAGCAGTACTTC.

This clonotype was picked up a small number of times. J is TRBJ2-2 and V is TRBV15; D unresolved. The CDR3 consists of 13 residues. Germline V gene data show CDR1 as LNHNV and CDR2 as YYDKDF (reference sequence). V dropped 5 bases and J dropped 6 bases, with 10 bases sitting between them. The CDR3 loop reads CATSGLSAGELFF. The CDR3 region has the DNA TGTGCCACCAGCGGCCTTAGTGCCGGGGAGCTGTTTTTT.

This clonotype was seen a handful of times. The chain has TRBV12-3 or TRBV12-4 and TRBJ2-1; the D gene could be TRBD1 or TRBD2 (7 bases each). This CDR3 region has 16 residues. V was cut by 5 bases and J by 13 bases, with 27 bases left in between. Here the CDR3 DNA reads TGTGCCAGCAGTGAACAGGGGAAGATTAAGGGGGGGCTCCAGTTCTTC. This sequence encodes CASSEQGKIKGGLQFF.

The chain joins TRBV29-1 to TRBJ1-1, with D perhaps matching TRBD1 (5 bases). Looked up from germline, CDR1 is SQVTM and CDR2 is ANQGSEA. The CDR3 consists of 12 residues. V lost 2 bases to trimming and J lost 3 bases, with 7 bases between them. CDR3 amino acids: CSVEWGYTEAFF. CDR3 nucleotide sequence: TGCAGCGTTGAATGGGGGTACACTGAAGCTTTCTTT.

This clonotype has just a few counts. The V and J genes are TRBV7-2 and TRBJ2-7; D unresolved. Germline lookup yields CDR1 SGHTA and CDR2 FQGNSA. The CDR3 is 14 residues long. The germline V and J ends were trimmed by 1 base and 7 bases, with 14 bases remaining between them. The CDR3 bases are TGTGCCAGCAGCTTAGGGACCGTTCTACGGGAGCAGTACTTC. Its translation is CASSLGTVLREQYF. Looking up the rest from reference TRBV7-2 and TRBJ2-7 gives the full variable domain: GAGVSQSPSNKVTEKGKDVELRCDPISGHTALYWYRQSLGQGLEFLIYFQGNSAPDKSGLPSDRFSAERTGGSVSTLTIQRTQQEDSAVYLCASSLGTVLREQYFGPGTRLTVT.

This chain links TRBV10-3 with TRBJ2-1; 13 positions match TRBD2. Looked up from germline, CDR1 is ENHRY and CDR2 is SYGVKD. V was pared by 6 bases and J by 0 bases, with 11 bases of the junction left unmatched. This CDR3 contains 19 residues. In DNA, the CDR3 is TGTGCCATCAGCAGACTAGCGGGAGGCGCCCTGGGCTCCTACAATGAGCAGTTCTTC. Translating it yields CAISRLAGGALGSYNEQFF.

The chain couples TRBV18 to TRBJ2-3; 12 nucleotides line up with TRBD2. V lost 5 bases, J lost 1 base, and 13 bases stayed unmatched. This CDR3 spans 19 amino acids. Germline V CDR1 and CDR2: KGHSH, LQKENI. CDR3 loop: CASSTRVVRLAGGTDTQYF. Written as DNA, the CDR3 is TGTGCCAGCTCAACCAGGGTGGTGAGACTAGCGGGAGGCACAGATACGCAGTATTTT.

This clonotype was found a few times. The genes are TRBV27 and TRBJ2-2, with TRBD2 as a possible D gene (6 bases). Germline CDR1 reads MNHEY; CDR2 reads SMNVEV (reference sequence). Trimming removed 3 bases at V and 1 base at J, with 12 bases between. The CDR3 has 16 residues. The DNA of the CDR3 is TGTGCCAGCAGTTTTGGAGGGTCCTGGAACACCGGGGAGCTGTTTTTT. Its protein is CASSFGGSWNTGELFF.

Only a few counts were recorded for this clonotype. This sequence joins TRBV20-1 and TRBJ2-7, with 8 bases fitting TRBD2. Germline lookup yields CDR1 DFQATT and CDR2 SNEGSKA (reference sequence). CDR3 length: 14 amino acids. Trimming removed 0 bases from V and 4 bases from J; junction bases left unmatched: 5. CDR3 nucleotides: TGCAGTGCTAGAGACGACGGGAGGGAGTACGAGCAGTACTTC. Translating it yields CSARDDGREYEQYF.

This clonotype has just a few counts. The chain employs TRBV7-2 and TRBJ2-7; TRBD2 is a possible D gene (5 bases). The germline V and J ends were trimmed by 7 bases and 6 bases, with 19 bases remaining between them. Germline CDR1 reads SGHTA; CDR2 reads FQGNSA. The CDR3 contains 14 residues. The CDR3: CASTLAGLASEQYF. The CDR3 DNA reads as TGTGCCAGCACCCTGGCGGGTCTAGCCTCCGAGCAGTACTTC.

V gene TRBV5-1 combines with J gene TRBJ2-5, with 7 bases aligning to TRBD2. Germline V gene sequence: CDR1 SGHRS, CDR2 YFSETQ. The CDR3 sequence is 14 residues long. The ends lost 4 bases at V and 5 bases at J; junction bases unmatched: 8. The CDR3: CASSKETSSETQYF. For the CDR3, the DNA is TGCGCCAGCAGCAAAGAGACTAGCTCGGAGACCCAGTACTTC.

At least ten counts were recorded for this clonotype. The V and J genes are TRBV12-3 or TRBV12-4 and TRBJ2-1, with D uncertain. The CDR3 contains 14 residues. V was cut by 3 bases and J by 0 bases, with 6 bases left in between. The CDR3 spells CASSLTVSYNEQFF. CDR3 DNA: TGTGCCAGCAGTTTGACTGTCTCCTACAATGAGCAGTTCTTC.

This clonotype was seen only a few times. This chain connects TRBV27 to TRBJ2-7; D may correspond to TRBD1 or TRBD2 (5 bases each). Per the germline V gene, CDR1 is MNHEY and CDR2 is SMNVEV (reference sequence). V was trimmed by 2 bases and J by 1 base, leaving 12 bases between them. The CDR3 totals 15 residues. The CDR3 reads CASSLTGTLSYEQYF. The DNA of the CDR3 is TGTGCCAGCAGTTTAACCGGGACGCTTTCCTACGAGCAGTACTTC.

The CDR3 region is CASSIKTSLGEQYF. Written as DNA, the CDR3 is TGTGCCAGTAGTATCAAGACCTCTCTCGGCGAGCAGTACTTC. This chain uses TRBV19 with TRBJ2-7, with no clear D. CDR1 is LNHDA and CDR2 is SQIVND in the germline V gene (reference sequence). V was pared by 3 bases and J by 6 bases, with 15 bases between. This CDR3 spans 14 amino acids.

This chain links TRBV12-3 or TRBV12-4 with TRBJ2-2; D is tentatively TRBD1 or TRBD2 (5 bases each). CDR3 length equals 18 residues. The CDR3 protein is CTFSLARTGTSNTGELFF. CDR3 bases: TGTACCTTCAGTTTAGCGCGAACCGGGACCTCGAACACCGGGGAGCTGTTTTTT.

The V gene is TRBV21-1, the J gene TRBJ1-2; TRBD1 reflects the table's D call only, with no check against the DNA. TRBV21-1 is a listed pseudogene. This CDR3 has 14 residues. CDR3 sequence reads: CASLQGLPLYGYTF. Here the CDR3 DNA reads TGTGCCAGCCTACAGGGTCTCCCCCTCTATGGCTACACCTTC.